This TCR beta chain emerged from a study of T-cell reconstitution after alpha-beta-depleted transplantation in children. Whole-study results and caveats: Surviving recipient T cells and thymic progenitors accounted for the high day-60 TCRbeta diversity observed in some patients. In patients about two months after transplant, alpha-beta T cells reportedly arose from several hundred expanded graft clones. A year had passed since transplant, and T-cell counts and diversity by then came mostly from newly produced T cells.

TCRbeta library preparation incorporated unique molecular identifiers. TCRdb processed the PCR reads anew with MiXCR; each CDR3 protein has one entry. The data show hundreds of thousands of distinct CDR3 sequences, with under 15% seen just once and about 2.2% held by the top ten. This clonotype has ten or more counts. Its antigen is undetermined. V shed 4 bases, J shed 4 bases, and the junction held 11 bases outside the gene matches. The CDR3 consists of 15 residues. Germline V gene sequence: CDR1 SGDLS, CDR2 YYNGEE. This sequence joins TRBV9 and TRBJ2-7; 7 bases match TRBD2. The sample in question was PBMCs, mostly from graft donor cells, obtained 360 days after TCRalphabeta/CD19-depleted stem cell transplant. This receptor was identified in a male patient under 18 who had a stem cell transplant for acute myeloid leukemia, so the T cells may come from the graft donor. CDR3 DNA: TGTGCCAGCAGCTATGGGGCGGGAGCAAAGTACGAGCAGTACTTC. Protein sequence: CASSYGAGAKYEQYF.